Listed below are T cell receptor beta chains from one sample, sequenced in a study of control samples from healthy donors and cancer patients. Clones were sequenced by immunoSEQ multiplex PCR, and TCRdb holds only the in-frame ones, with some missing. This sample has about 130,000 clones, with 75% to 95% found just once. The sample comprised blood. The source of these receptors is a man aged 18-30 years in good health. Each CDR3 is given with its conserved first and last residue. The D gene is left open where the match is weak. Clone size, where shown, is once, few, many, or a class for clones that have expanded.

.,TRBV27,TRBJ1-5,.,TGTGCCAGCAGTCCACTCCCGGATGTACAGGGAACGTTAAATCAGCCCCAGCATTTT,CASSPLPDVQGTLNQPQHF
.,TRBV29-1,TRBJ2-2,.,TGCAGCGTTGTGAAGGGGATCAACACCGGGGAGCTGTTTTTT,CSVVKGINTGELFF
once,TRBV4-1,TRBJ1-4,TRBD1,TGCGCCAGCAGCCAAGGGACAGGGGCGATCGGGAATGAAAAACTGTTTTTT,CASSQGTGAIGNEKLFF
.,TRBV5-4,TRBJ2-2,.,TGTGCCAGCAGCCCGGACAGTACCGGGGAGCTGTTTTTT,CASSPDSTGELFF
.,TRBV12-3/TRBV12-4,TRBJ2-3,TRBD2,TGTGCCAGTAGCGGGGGACCTTCGGGTACGCAGTATTTT,CASSGGPSGTQYF
.,TRBV2,TRBJ2-7,TRBD1,TGTGCCAGCAGCGCGAACCAGGGGGTCGGAAACGAGCAGTACTTC,CASSANQGVGNEQYF
.,TRBV7-3,TRBJ2-2,.,TGTGCCAGCAGCTTAATTGCAGGGCGGTTTGTCGGGGAGCTGTTTTTT,CASSLIAGRFVGELFF
.,TRBV5-4,TRBJ1-3,.,TGTGCCAGCAGCTTGGACTCTGGAAACACCATATATTTT,CASSLDSGNTIYF
.,TRBV6-5,TRBJ1-2,TRBD1,TGTGCCAGCGGACGTACCGGGACAGGGGGCGCAGGCTACACCTTC,CASGRTGTGGAGYTF
few,TRBV29-1,TRBJ2-1,.,TGCAGCGTTGAAGGAACAGATGTGTTTCCTACCTACAATGAGCAGTTCTTC,CSVEGTDVFPTYNEQFF
.,TRBV18,TRBJ1-4,.,TGTGCCAGCTCACCACCGGTAGTAGGGGGACATGAAAAACTGTTTTTT,CASSPPVVGGHEKLFF
.,TRBV12-3/TRBV12-4,TRBJ1-1,.,TGTGCCAGCACTTTTATGGGCCTGAGAGGGGCTTTCTTT,CASTFMGLRGAFF
.,TRBV27,TRBJ2-3,TRBD1,TGTGCCAGCAGTTGGACAGGGTGGGATACGCAGTATTTT,CASSWTGWDTQYF
.,TRBV6-5,TRBJ2-7,.,TGTGCCAGCAGTCGACAGGGAGGGACCTACGAGCAGTACTTC,CASSRQGGTYEQYF
.,TRBV5-4,TRBJ1-3,.,TGTGCCAGCAGCTTCAGCTCGACAGGCTACTTATCTGGAAACACCATATATTTT,CASSFSSTGYLSGNTIYF
.,TRBV2,TRBJ2-7,TRBD1,TGTGCCAGCGGTAAGGGACAGGGGGTCTACGAGCAGTACTTC,CASGKGQGVYEQYF
.,TRBV6-1,TRBJ1-5,.,TGTGCCAGCAGTGAAGCGCGGGACCGGCAGCAGCCCCAGCATTTT,CASSEARDRQQPQHF
.,TRBV2,TRBJ2-7,TRBD2,TGTGCCAGCAGTGAAGAGGGAGAGCGGGGGGCCACCTACGAGCAGTACTTC,CASSEEGERGATYEQYF
.,TRBV29-1,TRBJ1-2,.,TGCAGCGCCCTCCAAACAGAAGCTAACTATGGCTACACCTTC,CSALQTEANYGYTF
once,TRBV7-3,TRBJ1-1,.,TGTGCCAGCAGCTTAATCGGTGGGGCGCGAACTGAAGCTTTCTTT,CASSLIGGARTEAFF
.,TRBV5-1,TRBJ2-3,TRBD1,TGCGCCAGCACCCCAATCCCGACAGGGTCCGATACGCAGTATTTT,CASTPIPTGSDTQYF
.,TRBV6-5,TRBJ2-3,TRBD2,TGTGCCAGCGAGCTAGCGGGCACAGATACGCAGTATTTT,CASELAGTDTQYF
.,TRBV29-1,TRBJ1-2,.,TGCAGCGCCGCGAAGGAGAACCCCTATGGCTACACCTTC,CSAAKENPYGYTF
.,TRBV14,TRBJ1-1,.,TGTGCCAGCAGCCAAGATTGGGGGGATGAAGCTTTCTTT,CASSQDWGDEAFF
.,TRBV9,TRBJ2-5,.,TGTGCCAGCAGCGTAGCGGCGGACAGTCTGACCCAGTACTTC,CASSVAADSLTQYF
.,TRBV6-1,TRBJ2-6,.,TGTGCCAGCAGTGAGGGGGGGGGCTCAGGGGCCAACGTCCTGACTTTC,CASSEGGGSGANVLTF
.,TRBV2,TRBJ1-5,.,TGTGCCAGCAGTGATCGACAGTCCTATAGCAATCAGCCCCAGCATTTT,CASSDRQSYSNQPQHF
.,TRBV6-5,TRBJ1-5,TRBD1,TGTGCCAGCTCCGACAGGGAGGGCAATCAGCCCCAGCATTTT,CASSDREGNQPQHF
.,TRBV3-1/TRBV3-2,TRBJ1-2,.,TGTGCCACCACAAAGGCGGGGTATGGCTACACCTTC,CATTKAGYGYTF
.,TRBV6-1,TRBJ2-3,.,TGTGCCAGCAGTGAAGTGGGCCCCGGCACAGATACGCAGTATTTT,CASSEVGPGTDTQYF
.,TRBV7-3,TRBJ1-1,.,TGTGCCAGCAGCTTAACGACGAACACTGAAGCTTTCTTT,CASSLTTNTEAFF
.,TRBV25-1,TRBJ1-4,.,TGTGCCAGCAGTGGCGGGGCGGTGAGCGGCGAAAAACTGTTTTTT,CASSGGAVSGEKLFF
.,TRBV4-1,TRBJ1-2,TRBD1,TGCGCCAGCAGCCTCCCGACAGGGCGGGGCTACACCTTC,CASSLPTGRGYTF
.,TRBV10-2,TRBJ2-7,.,TGCGCCAGCAGTGGGGTAGTTGAGTACGAGCAGTACTTC,CASSGVVEYEQYF
.,TRBV11-3,TRBJ2-2,.,TGTGCCAGCAGCCCCCGGACAGATCCCGGGGAGCTGTTTTTT,CASSPRTDPGELFF
.,TRBV6-4,TRBJ1-1,.,TGTGCCAGCAGTGACTCAGTCGCCACTGAAGCTTTCTTT,CASSDSVATEAFF
.,TRBV9,TRBJ2-1,TRBD2,TGTGCCAGCAGCATACTAGCGGGGGGACTCAATGAGCAGTTCTTC,CASSILAGGLNEQFF
.,TRBV5-6,TRBJ1-2,TRBD1,TGTGCCAGCAGCTTAGCGGACAGGGTCATCCCTAACTATGGCTACACCTTC,CASSLADRVIPNYGYTF
.,TRBV12-3/TRBV12-4,TRBJ1-2,TRBD1,TGTGCCAGCAGTCTCCGAGACAGGGATGGCTACACCTTC,CASSLRDRDGYTF
.,TRBV6-1,TRBJ1-5,.,TGTGCCAGCAGTGAGGCAGGGGAGGACCAGCCCCAGCATTTT,CASSEAGEDQPQHF
.,TRBV7-8,TRBJ1-4,.,TGTGCCAGCAGCCGAGTCGGCGCGGGGGTTAATGAAAAACTGTTTTTT,CASSRVGAGVNEKLFF
.,TRBV13,TRBJ2-5,TRBD1,TGTGCCAGCAGCTTAGAACAGGGGGCTTGGGAGACCCAGTACTTC,CASSLEQGAWETQYF
once,TRBV25-1,TRBJ1-1,.,TGTGCCAGCAGTCCTGCCCGGGGGCGAGTCACTGAAGCTTTCTTT,CASSPARGRVTEAFF
.,TRBV5-6,TRBJ2-7,.,TGTGCCAGCCGTACCAGGACCCAATCCTACGAGCAGTACTTC,CASRTRTQSYEQYF
.,TRBV6-5,TRBJ2-1,TRBD2,TGTGCCAGCCAGGGACTAGGACTCGTGAATGAGCAGTTCTTC,CASQGLGLVNEQFF
.,TRBV29-1,TRBJ2-7,TRBD1,TGCAGCGTTAACCAGGGGGCATCCTACGAGCAGTACTTC,CSVNQGASYEQYF
.,TRBV6-1,TRBJ1-6,.,TGTGCCAGCAGTGAAGAGAGCTCCTATAATTCACCCCTCCACTTT,CASSEESSYNSPLHF
once,TRBV19,TRBJ2-7,.,TGTGCCAGTAGCCCCTCGACAGGAGCCTCCTACGAGCAGTACTTC,CASSPSTGASYEQYF
.,TRBV25-1,TRBJ2-1,TRBD2,TGTGCCAGCAGTGAATCTACTAGCGGGGTTTCGGACAATGAGCAGTTCTTC,CASSESTSGVSDNEQFF
few,TRBV2,TRBJ2-3,.,TGTGCCAGCAGTGACGAGGGCAATACGCAGTATTTT,CASSDEGNTQYF
.,TRBV4-1,TRBJ2-2,TRBD1,TGCGCCAGCAGCCAAGTTCTTGACAGGGGAGTCCGGGAGCTGTTTTTT,CASSQVLDRGVRELFF
.,TRBV5-1,TRBJ1-2,.,TGCGCCAGCAGCTTGGTTCACCCTGCGAGCTATGGCTACACCTTC,CASSLVHPASYGYTF
.,TRBV7-9,TRBJ1-2,.,TGTGCCAGCACCGAGGGAAGTGGCTACACCTTC,CASTEGSGYTF
medium-sized,TRBV6-4,TRBJ2-1,.,TGTGCCAGCAGTGACTCAGGAGAAACTCTGCAGTTCTTC,CASSDSGETLQFF
.,TRBV5-4,TRBJ2-2,.,TGTGCCAGCAGCTTGAGGGGAGGAGGCAACACCGGGGAGCTGTTTTTT,CASSLRGGGNTGELFF
.,TRBV2,TRBJ2-1,.,TGTGCCAGCAACAGGGTAAAGGGTAATGAGCAGTTCTTC,CASNRVKGNEQFF
.,TRBV19,TRBJ1-1,.,TGTGCCAGTAGCCGGACAGATCGCACTGAAGCTTTCTTT,CASSRTDRTEAFF
.,TRBV6-5,TRBJ1-4,TRBD1,TGTGCCAGCAGTCCCAGGACAGGACGGGGTGAAAAACTGTTTTTT,CASSPRTGRGEKLFF
.,TRBV4-1,TRBJ2-2,.,TGCGCCAGCAGCCAATCAATCGGCAGGGCGAACACCGGGGAGCTGTTTTTT,CASSQSIGRANTGELFF
once,TRBV6-1,TRBJ1-6,TRBD1,TGTGCCAGCAGTGAACCGGGACAGGGGGCTCAGTCACCCCTCCACTTT,CASSEPGQGAQSPLHF